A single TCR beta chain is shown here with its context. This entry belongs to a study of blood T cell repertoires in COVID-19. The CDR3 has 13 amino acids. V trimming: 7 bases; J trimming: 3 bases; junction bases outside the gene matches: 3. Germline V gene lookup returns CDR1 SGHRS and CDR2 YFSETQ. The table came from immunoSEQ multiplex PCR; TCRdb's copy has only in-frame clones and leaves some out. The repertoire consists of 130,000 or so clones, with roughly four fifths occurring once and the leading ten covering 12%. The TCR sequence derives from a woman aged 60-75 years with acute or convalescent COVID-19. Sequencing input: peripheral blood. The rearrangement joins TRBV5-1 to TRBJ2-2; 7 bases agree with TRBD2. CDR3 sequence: CASGEGYTGELFF. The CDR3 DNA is TGCGCCAGCGGGGAGGGATACACCGGGGAGCTGTTTTTT.